These T cell receptor beta chains were read from a single sample in a study of T cells in Graves' hyperthyroidism and ophthalmopathy. One entry per CDR3 protein, called by TCRdb with MiXCR from the multiplex PCR reads. Of about 260,000 distinct CDR3 sequences in the sample, over 20% were seen once. The sample taken for sequencing was blood. The receptor source for this set is a man aged 25 to 45 with Graves' ophthalmopathy. Both conserved end residues are part of each CDR3. The D gene is left open where the match is weak. The size field is filled for only some rows; it gives once, few, many or a size class.

clone_size d_call j_call v_call cdr3_aa
few - TRBJ2-5 TRBV12-3/TRBV12-4 CASSFSHETQYF
- - TRBJ2-6 TRBV7-2 CASNPRGGLSGANVLTF
- TRBD1 TRBJ2-7 TRBV27 CASSSPDRGKYEQYF
- TRBD1 TRBJ1-2 TRBV5-1 CASSLTGANYGYTF
many - TRBJ2-4 TRBV11-2 CASSFDGILAKNIQYF
few TRBD2 TRBJ2-7 TRBV14 CASSQDGRLAGVDEQYF
- TRBD2 TRBJ2-3 TRBV6-2/TRBV6-3 CASSPGLAGAGDTQYF
many - TRBJ1-1 TRBV2 CACSGTVYTEAFF
- - TRBJ2-7 TRBV15 CATSRVQYPPYEQYF
- - TRBJ2-4 TRBV28 CASSFWDTRAKNIQYF
many TRBD2 TRBJ2-5 TRBV2 CASTGTSGSPAETQYF
many TRBD1 TRBJ1-1 TRBV28 CASSLLPGTGGTEAFF
- TRBD2 TRBJ2-1 TRBV5-1 CASSGGGLAGTNEQFF
- - TRBJ2-1 TRBV24-1 CATSDQPGLSEQFF
- TRBD2 TRBJ2-1 TRBV12-5 CASGPGGVVAGVNEQFF
- TRBD1 TRBJ2-7 TRBV6-2/TRBV6-3 CASSYDKGTGGSYEQYF
few - TRBJ1-4 TRBV7-9 CASSLGASGEKLFF
- TRBD2 TRBJ2-5 TRBV24-1 CATSDSLAGASRTQYF
- - TRBJ1-1 TRBV5-1 CASTKAGVDTEAFF
many TRBD1 TRBJ2-5 TRBV6-1 CASSPRTGLRETQYF
- - TRBJ2-3 TRBV5-1 CASSSQRVPDTQYF
- - TRBJ1-6 TRBV28 CASSPGTDNSPLHF